This entry lists 26 T cell receptor beta chains sequenced from one sample in a study of beta chain features in type 1 diabetes. The study, taken as a whole, reports: TCRB CDR3s were moderately but significantly shorter in Type 1 diabetes patients in all four CD4+ subsets.

Which antigens these TCRs recognize remains unknown. cDNA synthesis used the whole RNA isolate, giving expressed TCRB sequences. Some clones are missing from TCRdb's copy, which holds only in-frame ones; the method was immunoSEQ multiplex PCR. The sample holds hundreds of thousands of clones; around 15% are singletons and the top ten take approximately 0.043%. Sequencing was done on a sample of naive CD4+ T cells from blood. The receptor source for this set is a man aged 18 to 30 with type 1 diabetes.

This clone was seen more than once but under ten times. The same CDR3 also results from other DNA sequences found in this sample. This chain links TRBV30 with TRBJ2-7; 10 positions match TRBD2. Germline trimming cut 5 bases from V and 0 bases from J; bases unmatched to any gene: 4. Per germline, CDR1 GTSNPN and CDR2 SVGIG (reference sequence). The CDR3 has 14 amino acids. CDR3 protein: CAWSSGGSSYEQYF. The CDR3 nucleotides are TGTGCCTGGTCTAGCGGGGGTAGCTCCTACGAGCAGTACTTC.

The CDR3 loop reads CATSRDVGRTDTQYF. The CDR3 DNA follows: TGTGCCACCAGCAGAGATGTGGGCCGCACAGATACGCAGTATTTT. The chain joins TRBV15 to TRBJ2-3, with unresolved D. There are 15 residues in the CDR3. The germline V gene encodes CDR1 LNHNV and CDR2 YYDKDF (reference sequence). With 0 bases removed from V and 1 base from J, the gap between germline ends came to 8 bases.

This clone is a singleton in its sample. The rearrangement joins TRBV9 to TRBJ2-4, with 8 bases matching TRBD2. Germline CDR1 and CDR2: SGDLS and YYNGEE. Losses at the gene ends were 7 bases for V and 0 bases for J; bases not matched to a gene: 12. The length of the CDR3 is 17 residues. The DNA of the CDR3 is TGTGCCAGCGCAGTTACGGGAGGGCCCATAGCCAAAAACATTCAGTACTTC. As protein: CASAVTGGPIAKNIQYF.

This clone was seen more than once but under ten times. This chain links TRBV5-4 with TRBJ1-1, with D possibly TRBD1 on 6 matching bases. V lost 5 bases, J lost 0 bases, and 8 bases lay in between. There are 13 residues in the CDR3. Germline CDR1 reads SGHNT; CDR2 reads YYREEE (reference sequence). CDR3 bases: TGTGCCAGCAGTGGACAGTTGAACACTGAAGCTTTCTTT. Residues: CASSGQLNTEAFF.

This clone has a handful of counts. J is TRBJ2-1 and V is TRBV5-1, with 9 bases identical to TRBD1. Trimming at V came to 5 bases and at J to 7 bases, leaving 10 bases not matched to a gene. The CDR3 runs to 15 residues. The germline CDR1 and CDR2 sequences are SGHRS and YFSETQ. The CDR3 region is CASSHGTGTLNEQFF. The CDR3 coding sequence is TGCGCCAGCAGTCACGGGACAGGGACTTTGAATGAGCAGTTCTTC.

This clone has more than one count but fewer than ten. The genes are TRBV6-5 and TRBJ2-1, with 7 positions matching TRBD1. In germline, CDR1 is MNHEY, CDR2 SVGAGI. CDR3 length equals 13 residues. The CDR3, as DNA: TGTGGATGCAGGGGGACATCCTACAATGAGCAGTTCTTC. It is translated as CGCRGTSYNEQFF.

This clone was found a few times. The J gene is TRBJ2-7, the V gene TRBV5-4, with 9 bases that match TRBD2. J gave up 5 bases and V 4 bases, and 7 bases lay outside the gene matches. Germline CDR1 reads SGHNT; CDR2 reads YYREEE (reference sequence). The CDR3 runs to 14 residues. The CDR3 DNA follows: TGTGCCAGCAGCAATAGCGGGAGTACCGACGAGCAGTACTTC. It yields the protein CASSNSGSTDEQYF.

This clone was seen more than once but under ten times. The chain carries TRBV30 and TRBJ2-1; TRBD2 matches 10 bases. This CDR3 spans 18 amino acids. V lost 0 bases and J lost 3; bases outside the gene matches: 11. Looked up from germline, CDR1 is GTSNPN and CDR2 is SVGIG (reference sequence). CDR3 bases: TGTGCCTGGAGTGTAGGTCTAGCGGGAGCTCGTCTCTACAATGAGCAGTTCTTC. Its protein product is CAWSVGLAGARLYNEQFF.

The sample holds a few counts of this clone. V is TRBV13 and J is TRBJ2-5, with D tentatively TRBD1 (6 bases). Germline assignment: CDR1 PRHDT and CDR2 FYEKMQ (reference sequence). The CDR3 spans 16 residues. Trimming shortened V by 5 bases and J by 3 bases, and 19 bases separated the two germline ends. The CDR3 reads CASSQGQTQGKETQYF. CDR3 DNA sequence: TGTGCCAGCAGCCAAGGACAGACCCAAGGGAAAGAGACCCAGTACTTC.

The chain employs TRBV13 and TRBJ2-7, with D perhaps matching TRBD2 (6 bases). Deletions cut 1 base from V and 5 bases from J, with 12 bases between. CDR1 and CDR2 from the germline V gene are PRHDT and FYEKMQ (reference sequence). This CDR3 region has 14 residues. Here the CDR3 DNA reads TGTGCCAGCAGCTTAGCGGCGGGGCTGAACGAGCAGTACTTC. This sequence encodes CASSLAAGLNEQYF.

This clone was seen only a few times. This chain uses TRBV4-1 with TRBJ1-5; a possible D gene is TRBD1 (6 bases). V was clipped by 1 base and J by 11 bases, with 18 bases between them. Germline assignment: CDR1 MGHRA and CDR2 YSYEKL. CDR3 length: 15 residues. In nucleotides, the CDR3 is TGCGCCAGCAGCCAAGTAGGCGGGGGGCAGAGGGCCCAGCATTTT. Translated, it gives CASSQVGGGQRAQHF.

V and J are TRBV7-2 and TRBJ2-1, with 7 bases lining up with TRBD2. Germline CDR1 is SGHTA and CDR2 is FQGNSA. V trimming: 5 bases; J trimming: 13 bases; junction bases outside the gene matches: 8. The CDR3 sequence is 12 residues long. Here the CDR3 reads CASSNYRDYQFF. The DNA for the CDR3 is TGTGCCAGCAGCAACTATCGGGACTACCAGTTCTTC. The whole variable domain, remainder taken from reference TRBV7-2 and TRBJ2-1, is GAGVSQSPSNKVTEKGKDVELRCDPISGHTALYWYRQSLGQGLEFLIYFQGNSAPDKSGLPSDRFSAERTGGSVSTLTIQRTQQEDSAVYLCASSNYRDYQFFGPGTRLTVL.

This clone was seen a handful of times. The V call is TRBV5-1, the J call TRBJ2-7; 7 nucleotides agree with TRBD1. CDR3 length equals 12 residues. After removal of 4 bases from V and 7 bases from J, the junction contained 5 bases not matched to a gene. CDR1 and CDR2 (germline): SGHRS, YFSETQ. This CDR3 reads CASSVQGNEQYF. Here the CDR3 DNA reads TGCGCCAGCAGCGTACAGGGGAATGAGCAGTACTTC.

This chain joins TRBV30 and TRBJ1-5, with a tentative D call TRBD1 (5 bases). In germline, CDR1 is GTSNPN, CDR2 SVGIG (reference sequence). The ends were cut back, 1 base at V and 4 bases at J, with 8 bases in the middle. The CDR3 sequence is 13 residues long. The CDR3 reads CAWSARTNQPQHF. In DNA form, the CDR3 reads TGTGCCTGGAGTGCCCGGACAAATCAGCCCCAGCATTTT.

The chain has TRBV29-1 and TRBJ2-1, with TRBD2 matching 9 bases. Trimming at V came to 3 bases and at J to 8 bases, leaving 8 bases not matched to a gene. This CDR3 is built from 14 residues. The germline V gene has CDR1 SQVTM and CDR2 ANQGSEA. DNA of the CDR3: TGCAGCGTTGATCCCGCGGGAGGGCCCTATGAGCAGTTCTTC. Its translation is CSVDPAGGPYEQFF.

The chain carries TRBV28 and TRBJ1-2; 10 nucleotides align to TRBD1. The CDR3 has 15 residues. Germline CDR1 reads MDHEN; CDR2 reads SYDVKM. V was clipped by 1 base and J by 4 bases; unmatched bases: 3. CDR3 protein: CASSLFRTGGYGYTF. For the CDR3, the DNA is TGTGCCAGCAGTTTATTCCGGACAGGGGGCTATGGCTACACCTTC.

This chain connects TRBV11-2 to TRBJ2-6; 8 bases are shared with TRBD1. The CDR3 has 16 residues. Germline V gene sequence: CDR1 SGHAT, CDR2 FQNNGV. V gave up 3 bases and J gave up 2 bases; unmatched junction bases: 3. This CDR3 reads CASSFLDRAGANVLTF. The CDR3 bases are TGTGCCAGCAGCTTCCTGGACAGGGCTGGGGCCAACGTCCTGACTTTC.

This clone was seen only a few times. The chain employs TRBV7-9 and TRBJ2-7, with TRBD1 matching over 9 bases. This CDR3 spans 15 amino acids. Germline loops: CDR1 SEHNR, CDR2 FQNEAQ (reference sequence). V shed 3 bases and J 2 bases; nucleotides not matched to a gene: 5. DNA of the CDR3: TGTGCCAGCAGCTTGGGGACAGGGCGTACCTACGAGCAGTACTTC. It translates to CASSLGTGRTYEQYF.

This clone appeared a few times. The chain joins TRBV23-1 to TRBJ1-1, with 7 bases aligning to TRBD1. TRBV23-1 is given ORF status, its function remaining uncertain. CDR3 length: 18 residues. V lost 0 bases and J lost 6; bases outside the gene matches: 16. The CDR3 region has the DNA TGCGCCAGCAGTCAATCCGGGTACTCCTTCGACAGGGACCCTGAAGCTTTCTTT. It translates to CASSQSGYSFDRDPEAFF.

This clone was counted a few times. V is TRBV4-1 and J is TRBJ2-5, with unresolved D. Germline assignment: CDR1 MGHRA and CDR2 YSYEKL. V shed 1 base and J shed 5 bases, with 8 bases lying between them. The CDR3 sequence is 13 residues long. The CDR3 sequence is CASSQVLRETQYF. CDR3 DNA: TGCGCCAGCAGCCAAGTACTGCGGGAGACCCAGTACTTC.

The CDR3 nucleotides read TGTGCCAGCAGTTTCAGGGGGCTCCCTCACAATGAGCAGTTCTTC. Translation gives CASSFRGLPHNEQFF. V is TRBV7-2 and J is TRBJ2-1; the match to TRBD1 covers 8 bases. Per germline, CDR1 SGHTA and CDR2 FQGNSA. Losses at the gene ends were 6 bases for V and 5 bases for J; bases not matched to a gene: 9. The CDR3 is made up of 15 amino acids.

This clone was counted a few times. This chain uses TRBV30 with TRBJ2-4, with TRBD2 identical over 11 bases. CDR1 GTSNPN and CDR2 SVGIG come from the germline V gene (reference sequence). Trimming cost V 1 base and J 8 bases; bases outside gene matches: 7. The CDR3 totals 15 residues. The CDR3 sequence is CAWSGLAGGRDIQYF. The CDR3 region has the DNA TGTGCCTGGAGTGGCCTAGCGGGAGGTCGCGACATTCAGTACTTC.

This clone has more than one count but fewer than ten. The gene calls are TRBV7-9 and TRBJ1-5; D is undetermined. This CDR3 has 12 amino acids. Germline CDR1 and CDR2: SEHNR and FQNEAQ (reference sequence). The V and J ends lost 4 bases and 10 bases respectively, with 11 bases between them. The CDR3 sequence: CASSSRLLPQHF. The CDR3 region has the DNA TGTGCCAGCAGCTCCCGTCTGTTACCCCAGCATTTT. The full variable domain, in which reference TRBV7-9 and TRBJ1-5 provide the parts outside the CDR3, is DTGVSQNPRHKITKRGQNVTFRCDPISEHNRLYWYRQTLGQGPEFLTYFQNEAQLEKSRLLSDRFSAERPKGSFSTLEIQRTEQGDSAMYLCASSSRLLPQHFGDGTRLSIL.

This clone was seen a few times. This chain uses TRBV2 with TRBJ2-3; no clear D. V was trimmed by 7 bases and J by 3 bases, leaving 17 bases between them. The CDR3 runs 15 residues. Looked up from germline, CDR1 is SNHLY and CDR2 is FYNNEI. CDR3 nucleotide sequence: TGTGCCAGCAATCGAGAATGGGCAGCAACAGATACGCAGTATTTT. Its translation is CASNREWAATDTQYF.

This clone has a handful of counts. V gene TRBV11-2 combines with J gene TRBJ2-3; no firm D call. CDR1 is SGHAT and CDR2 is FQNNGV in the germline V gene. The CDR3 covers 14 residues. The V end was cut by 2 bases, the J end by 0 bases, with 6 bases between. DNA of the CDR3: TGTGCCAGCAGCTTATTGCGAAGCACAGATACGCAGTATTTT. Protein sequence: CASSLLRSTDTQYF. The full variable domain, completed using reference TRBV11-2 and TRBJ2-3, is EAGVAQSPRYKIIEKRQSVAFWCNPISGHATLYWYQQILGQGPKLLIQFQNNGVVDDSQLPKDRFSAERLKGVDSTLKIQPAKLEDSAVYLCASSLLRSTDTQYFGPGTRLTVL.

This chain connects TRBV7-2 to TRBJ2-7; D is unclear. Germline assignment: CDR1 SGHTA and CDR2 FQGNSA. V lost 7 bases to trimming and J lost 5 bases, with 9 bases between them. The CDR3 runs 11 residues. CDR3 residues: CASTQRNEQYF. The CDR3 DNA sequence: TGTGCCAGCACACAGCGTAACGAGCAGTACTTC.